Here is one T cell receptor beta chain with its context. This clonotype occurred a few times. This clone's antigen is unknown. No qualities accompany the bases; no much larger clone lies one base away. The library was produced with multiplex PCR. Sequencing was performed on an Illumina HiSeq 4000. CDR3 regions were amplified by Arm-PCR with iRepertoire HTBI primers to construct TCR beta libraries. Before sequencing, the PCR products underwent gel purification. In the paper's pipeline: Across samples, fewer than 70 TRBV and 13 to 15 TRBJ segments were identified and used for gene usage analysis of CDR3 amino acid clonotypes. Filtered high-quality paired reads were merged into contigs using COPE and FqMerger. BLAST was used to align contigs to IMGT TRBV, TRBD and TRBJ reference genes, with CDR3 defined following IMGT. Highly expanded clones were defined as clonotypes with a frequency above 0.1%. Shannon entropy served as the measure of repertoire diversity, while the Gini coefficient captured V-J evenness. Public clonotypes were defined as clonotypes shared by more than one individual. Using fastp trimming at Q25 and MiXCR clonotype assembly, TCRdb reanalyzed the public sequencing data and kept in-frame beta chains. Rows with one shared CDR3 protein collapse into an entry with the most common genes and DNA. For this entry, the V and J calls and clone size follow TCRdb and not the study's own pipeline. This sample lists hundreds of thousands of distinct CDR3 sequences; 30% were detected once. The ten largest make up around 40% of the sample.

The time point tag for this specimen amounts to: persistent/refractory GD, antithyroid drugs over 5 years with positive TRAb. For both TCR sequencing and RNA sequencing, RNA was extracted from PBMCs in TRIzol. The diagnosis of Graves' disease followed American Thyroid Association guidelines. Patients were recruited from an endocrinology department in Xi'an, China. Each patient gave 8.5 to 9.5 milliliters of peripheral blood, collected in an EDTA anticoagulant tube. PBMCs were isolated by Ficoll Paque Plus density gradient separation without further T cell sorting. An Agilent 2100 Bioanalyzer and agarose gel were used to check RNA quality, and a NanoDrop 2000 was used to measure RNA concentration. This entry is derived from a study of regulatory T cells in long-lasting Graves disease (dated by TCRdb to about 2021). Some background on the complete study: Persistent Graves' disease was defined as persistently positive TSH receptor autoantibodies together with antithyroid drug treatment for over 5 years. Peripheral blood TCR sequencing and RNA sequencing compared persistent Graves' disease patients with newly diagnosed Graves' disease patients. In the clinical cohort, patients with persistent Graves' disease had used antithyroid drugs for an average of about 10 years. TCR sequencing covered about 13 persistent and around 20 newly diagnosed Graves' disease patients, about 35 samples in total. The study was registered as a clinical trial and conducted in China.

Here is what the overall study found, with its caveats: The study examined only peripheral blood because the primary lesion, thyroid tissue, could not be accessed. Compared with newly diagnosed patients, persistent Graves' disease patients had lower TCR Shannon entropy and fewer highly expanded clones, which suggests clonal expansion. Patients with persistent disease shared more public clonotypes (approximately 2,500) than newly diagnosed patients did (roughly 970). Sequencing and analysis were limited to the TCR beta chain. The authors noted that the small sample size was a limitation that may lower accuracy. Persistent disease showed preferential use of TRBV28, TRBJ1-2 and TRBJ2-5, whereas newly diagnosed disease favored TRBV20-1 and TRBJ2-1.

From a lookup of the germline V gene, CDR1 and CDR2 are MNHEY and SVGEGT. The junction shows trimming of 0 bases on V and 0 bases on J, plus 9 bases between the germline ends. The CDR3, from cysteine to phenylalanine, totals 16 residues. Only the CDR3 region is kept as DNA, spanning 48 bases read in frame from base 1. The sequences come from peripheral blood mononuclear cells (PBMCs), collected when the disease was refractory, from a patient treated with antithyroid drugs. The TCR originated in a female donor with Graves disease. The sequence links TRBV6-2 or TRBV6-3 to TRBJ2-1; the D segment could be TRBD2, given 5 matching bases. CDR3 protein: CASSYSSGLSYNEQFF. Read as DNA, the sequence is TGTGCCAGCAGTTACTCATCCGGACTCTCCTACAATGAGCAGTTCTTC.